What follows are 6 T cell receptor beta chains derived from one specimen sequenced in a study of lymphopenia after photon versus proton radiotherapy. Using immunoSEQ multiplex PCR, the repertoire was profiled, and TCRdb retains in-frame clones only, with some absent. The sample has about 40,000 clones; about 86% are singletons. Sequenced here: peripheral blood, sampled from a patient treated with proton-based radiotherapy. The origin of the receptors is a woman in her 70s with pancreatic cancer. Some clones in this sample may be carry-over from other donors' samples.

The chain employs TRBV10-3 and TRBJ2-1; no clear D gene. Trimming removed 7 bases at V and 5 bases at J, with 12 bases between. CDR1 is ENHRY and CDR2 is SYGVKD in the germline V gene. The CDR3 loop spans 13 amino acids. The CDR3 region has the DNA TGTGCCATCAATGGCGGAGCGAACAATGAGCAGTTCTTC. The encoded protein is CAINGGANNEQFF.

V usage is TRBV5-5 and J usage is TRBJ1-5, with no clear D. The ends were cut back, 4 bases at V and 4 bases at J, with 18 bases in the middle. CDR3 length equals 16 residues. Germline loops: CDR1 SGHKS, CDR2 YYEKEE (reference sequence). The CDR3 DNA reads as TGTGCCAGCAGCCAAACCATATGGAGTTGGAATCAGCCCCAGCATTTT. This translates into CASSQTIWSWNQPQHF.

CDR3 residues: CASSPLGAGGTEAFF. The CDR3 DNA follows: TGCGCCAGCAGCCCCCTAGGTGCGGGTGGCACTGAAGCTTTCTTT. This chain links TRBV5-1 with TRBJ1-1, with unresolved D. CDR3 length: 15 residues. Between the trimmed V and J ends, which lost 4 bases and 4 bases, there was a span of 17 bases. Per germline, CDR1 SGHRS and CDR2 YFSETQ.

The J gene is TRBJ2-3, the V gene TRBV10-1; tentative D call: TRBD2 (6 bases). Trimming cost V 6 bases and J 3 bases, with 19 bases left between them. Germline CDR1 WNHNN, CDR2 SYGVQD (reference sequence). The length of the CDR3 is 16 residues. The CDR3 DNA reads as TGCGCCAGCAGCCCCTCGTCCACCCGGGGGACAGATACGCAGTATTTT. The encoded protein is CASSPSSTRGTDTQYF.

CDR3 nucleotide sequence: TGTGCCATCAGTGAATGGAAGGAGACCCAGTACTTC. This sequence encodes CAISEWKETQYF. This chain connects TRBV10-3 to TRBJ2-5; no clear D gene. Germline V gene sequence: CDR1 ENHRY, CDR2 SYGVKD. CDR3 size: 12 residues. V was clipped by 3 bases and J by 5 bases, with 7 bases between them.

The chain uses TRBV5-4 and TRBJ2-1; 14 nucleotides match TRBD2. This CDR3 contains 20 residues. Germline V lookup: CDR1 SGHNT, CDR2 YYREEE (reference sequence). V lost 4 bases and J lost 2; bases outside the gene matches: 14. CDR3 nucleotide sequence: TGTGCCAGCAGCCCAAACCTCGGACTAGCGGGAGGTGGGGCCTACAATGAGCAGTTCTTC. It translates to CASSPNLGLAGGGAYNEQFF.